A selection of T cell receptor beta chains follows, all from one sample in a study of early T cells in non-severe SARS-CoV-2 infection. TCRdb re-called the 5' RACE reads with MiXCR, one entry per CDR3 protein. The data hold 32,000 or so distinct CDR3 sequences, with around 6.3% observed a single time. Sequenced: whole blood. Receptor source: an adult who was a healthcare worker with PCR-confirmed SARS-CoV-2 infection or an uninfected control (not recorded which). Each CDR3 is given with its conserved first and last residue.

cdr3_aa	v_call	j_call
CASSLGQGDETQYF	TRBV7-9	TRBJ2-5
CASSPSGGADGYTF	TRBV18	TRBJ1-2
CASSLGTETQYF	TRBV7-9	TRBJ2-5
CASSLDRIGTGAEETQYF	TRBV11-2	TRBJ2-5
CSARDRLAGVWNIQYF	TRBV20-1	TRBJ2-4
CASSLAEGSSLHF	TRBV7-9	TRBJ1-6
CSASLISAESDEQFF	TRBV20-1	TRBJ2-1
CASVRANEETQYF	TRBV5-5	TRBJ2-5
CATRKAGTEGNEQFF	TRBV24-1	TRBJ2-1
CASSQAAGYEQYF	TRBV4-1	TRBJ2-7
CASSFRGTDTQYF	TRBV12-3/TRBV12-4	TRBJ2-3
CASSLTRSTSGSADTQYF	TRBV7-9	TRBJ2-3
CASSPWGGPYEQYF	TRBV12-3/TRBV12-4	TRBJ2-7
CASSSVGWEQYF	TRBV12-3/TRBV12-4	TRBJ2-7
CSARFSASPLHF	TRBV20-1	TRBJ1-6
CASRRGASTDTQYF	TRBV7-8	TRBJ2-3
CASSRGMETNTEAFF	TRBV6-5	TRBJ1-1
CASRGHGTDTQYF	TRBV6-1	TRBJ2-3
CSARVRANVLTF	TRBV20-1	TRBJ2-6
CASSSGGSYEQYF	TRBV5-4	TRBJ2-7
CSVAPAGRYNEQFF	TRBV29-1	TRBJ2-1
CASKLDTQYF	TRBV7-9	TRBJ2-3
CASSLALLTGADTEAFF	TRBV12-3/TRBV12-4	TRBJ1-1
CASSLVLAGAYEQYF	TRBV11-2	TRBJ2-7
CSARDQNSPGGEKLFF	TRBV20-1	TRBJ1-4
CASSYLAGRRNEQFF	TRBV7-3	TRBJ2-1
CASSPGSSGSYEQYF	TRBV5-1	TRBJ2-7
CASSLAGGSTDTQYF	TRBV7-6	TRBJ2-3
CASSLTSASSYEQYF	TRBV7-2	TRBJ2-7
CASERGTVENYGYTF	TRBV28	TRBJ1-2
CSVLSAGEGYEQYF	TRBV29-1	TRBJ2-7
CASSLAGGSPTDTQYF	TRBV12-3/TRBV12-4	TRBJ2-3
CASSPTANYGYTF	TRBV12-3/TRBV12-4	TRBJ1-2